The present T cell receptor (beta chain) was sequenced within a study of blood T cells in healthy people across ages. Together with a sample-barcoded 5' primer, a J-beta primer mix was included in a second PCR lasting about 6 to 11 cycles. TCRdb processed the 5' RACE reads anew with MiXCR; each CDR3 protein has one entry. The table lists about 1,600,000 distinct CDR3 sequences, about 43% of them singletons. Isolation per sample recovered at least 6 million PBMCs. Sequenced: blood. The receptor was isolated from a woman younger than 30 in good health.

The CDR3 DNA follows: TGCAGCGCTATAGAGGGGGGCCCAGATACGCAGTATTTT. Its protein product is CSAIEGGPDTQYF. The rearrangement uses TRBV29-1 and TRBJ2-3; D possibly matches TRBD1 or TRBD2 (6 bases each). V gave up 7 bases and J gave up 4 bases, with 15 bases separating them. The germline CDR1 and CDR2 sequences are SQVTM and ANQGSEA. The CDR3 is 13 residues long.